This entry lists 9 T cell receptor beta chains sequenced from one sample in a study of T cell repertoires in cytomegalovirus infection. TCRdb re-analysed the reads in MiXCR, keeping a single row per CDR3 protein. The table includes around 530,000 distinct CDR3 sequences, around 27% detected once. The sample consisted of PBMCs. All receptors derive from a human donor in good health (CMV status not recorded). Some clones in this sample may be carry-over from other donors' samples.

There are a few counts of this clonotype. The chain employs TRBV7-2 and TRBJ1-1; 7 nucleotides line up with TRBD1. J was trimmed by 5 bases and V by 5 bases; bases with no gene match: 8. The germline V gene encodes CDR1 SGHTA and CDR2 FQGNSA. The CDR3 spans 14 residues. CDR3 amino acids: CASSTNTGATEAFF. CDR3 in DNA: TGTGCCAGCAGCACCAACACAGGGGCGACTGAAGCTTTCTTT.

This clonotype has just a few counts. CDR3 residues: CASSLGVSGSNEQFF. CDR3 coding DNA: TGTGCCAGCAGCTTAGGGGTTAGCGGGAGTAATGAGCAGTTCTTC. The chain carries TRBV11-2 and TRBJ2-1; TRBD2 aligns across 9 bases. Germline V lookup: CDR1 SGHAT, CDR2 FQNNGV. The ends lost 1 base at V and 7 bases at J; junction bases unmatched: 5. The CDR3 is made up of 15 amino acids.

CDR3: CASGPLLAGAWNEQFF. CDR3 nucleotide sequence: TGTGCCAGCGGCCCCCTCTTAGCGGGCGCGTGGAATGAGCAGTTCTTC. This sequence joins TRBV11-2 and TRBJ2-1; 7 positions match TRBD2. CDR3 size: 16 residues. Germline V gives CDR1 SGHAT, CDR2 FQNNGV. V shed 8 bases, J shed 7 bases, and the junction held 17 bases outside the gene matches.

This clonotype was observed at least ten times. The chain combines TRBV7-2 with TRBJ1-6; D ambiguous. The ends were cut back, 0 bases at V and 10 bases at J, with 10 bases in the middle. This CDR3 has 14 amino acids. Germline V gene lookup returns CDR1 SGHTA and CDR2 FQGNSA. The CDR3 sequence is CASSLAMRGSPLHF. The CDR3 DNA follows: TGTGCCAGCAGCTTAGCGATGAGAGGCTCACCCCTCCACTTT.

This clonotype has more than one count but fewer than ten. CDR3 DNA: TGTGCCAGCAGTCGACCGACAGGGGTGAACACTGAAGCTTTCTTT. Translated, it gives CASSRPTGVNTEAFF. The V and J genes are TRBV2 and TRBJ1-1; 8 positions agree with TRBD1. The germline V gene has CDR1 SNHLY and CDR2 FYNNEI. With V trimmed by 5 bases and J by 0 bases, 5 bases remained unmatched. This CDR3 is 15 amino acids long.

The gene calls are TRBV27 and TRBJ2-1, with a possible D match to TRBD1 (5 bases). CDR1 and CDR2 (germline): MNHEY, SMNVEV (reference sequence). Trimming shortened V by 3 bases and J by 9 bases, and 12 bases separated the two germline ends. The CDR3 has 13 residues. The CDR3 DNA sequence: TGTGCCAGCAGTTTGGGCAGGGCAAGTGAGCAGTTCTTC. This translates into CASSLGRASEQFF.

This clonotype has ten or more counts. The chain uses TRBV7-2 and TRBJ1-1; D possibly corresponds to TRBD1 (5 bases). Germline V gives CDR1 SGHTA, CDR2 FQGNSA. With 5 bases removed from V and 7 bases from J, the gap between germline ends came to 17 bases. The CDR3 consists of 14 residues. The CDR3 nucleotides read TGTGCCAGCAGCCCCCGGGGGTACGGTAATGAAGCTTTCTTT. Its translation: CASSPRGYGNEAFF.

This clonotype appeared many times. CDR3 sequence (DNA): TGTGCCAGCAGCCCTGGACTAGCGGAGACCCAGTACTTC. Translated, it gives CASSPGLAETQYF. The chain uses TRBV12-3 or TRBV12-4 and TRBJ2-5; 9 nucleotides line up with TRBD2. J lost 5 bases, V lost 6 bases, and 4 bases had no gene match. The CDR3 is 13 residues long.

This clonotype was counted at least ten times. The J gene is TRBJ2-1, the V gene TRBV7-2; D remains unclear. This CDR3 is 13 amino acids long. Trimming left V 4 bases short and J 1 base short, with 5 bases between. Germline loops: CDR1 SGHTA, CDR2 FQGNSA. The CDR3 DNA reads TGTGCCAGCAGCTCCGGGTCCTACAATGAGCAGTTCTTC. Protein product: CASSSGSYNEQFF.